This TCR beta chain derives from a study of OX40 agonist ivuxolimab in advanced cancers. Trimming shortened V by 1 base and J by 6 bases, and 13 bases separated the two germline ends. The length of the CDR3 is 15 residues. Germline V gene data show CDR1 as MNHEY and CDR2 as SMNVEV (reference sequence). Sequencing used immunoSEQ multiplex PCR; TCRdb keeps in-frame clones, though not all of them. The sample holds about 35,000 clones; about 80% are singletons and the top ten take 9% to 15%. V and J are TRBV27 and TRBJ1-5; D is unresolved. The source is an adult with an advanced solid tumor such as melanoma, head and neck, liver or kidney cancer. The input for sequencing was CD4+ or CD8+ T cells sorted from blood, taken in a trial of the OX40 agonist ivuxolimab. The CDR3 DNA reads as TGTGCCAGCAGTTTATATGGTAAACTAGGTCAGCCCCAGCATTTT. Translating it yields CASSLYGKLGQPQHF.